Presented here are 24 T cell receptor beta chains from one specimen sequenced in a study of cytomegalovirus exposure and HLA in healthy donors. The PCR employed 60 Vbeta primers together with 13 Jbeta primers. Only in-frame clones appear in the TCRdb table, and some are missing; sequencing was by immunoSEQ multiplex PCR. The sample lists over 75,000 clones, approximately 70% occurring once. The sample was PBMCs. Receptor source: a man aged 25 to 45 in good health and CMV-seronegative.

The sample holds a few counts of this clone. The DNA of the CDR3 is TGCGCCAGCAGTCAATCGAGACAGGGAGGACCCAAAAACATTCAGTACTTC. Translation gives CASSQSRQGGPKNIQYF. J is TRBJ2-4 and V is TRBV23-1; a possible D gene is TRBD1 (7 bases). TRBV23-1 is designated an ORF whose function remains uncertain. Trimming removed 0 bases from V and 2 bases from J, with 14 bases in between. This CDR3 is built from 17 residues.

V gene TRBV11-2 combines with J gene TRBJ1-4, with 9 nucleotides matching TRBD1. Unmatched junction bases numbered 10, after V lost 1 base and J lost 10 bases. The V gene's germline CDR1 is SGHAT and CDR2 FQNNGV. CDR3 size: 16 residues. The CDR3, as DNA: TGTGCCAGCAGCTTAGGCCGACAGGGGGAATTTGGAAAACTGTTTTTT. Translated, it gives CASSLGRQGEFGKLFF. The full variable domain, with the rest looked up from reference TRBV11-2 and TRBJ1-4, is EAGVAQSPRYKIIEKRQSVAFWCNPISGHATLYWYQQILGQGPKLLIQFQNNGVVDDSQLPKDRFSAERLKGVDSTLKIQPAKLEDSAVYLCASSLGRQGEFGKLFFGSGTQLSVL.

This chain uses TRBV10-3 with TRBJ2-3, with D perhaps TRBD2 (6 bases). This CDR3 spans 14 amino acids. The V gene lost 8 bases and the J gene lost 7 bases, with 19 bases spanning the gap. Germline CDR1 is ENHRY and CDR2 is SYGVKD. CDR3 bases: TGTGCCATCGGACAATTTGGGGACTTAAATACGCAGTATTTT. Encoded protein: CAIGQFGDLNTQYF.

The chain has TRBV7-6 and TRBJ2-3; the match to TRBD2 covers 11 bases. Germline lookup yields CDR1 SGHVS and CDR2 FNYEAQ. This CDR3 region has 15 residues. The J segment lost 7 bases and the V segment lost 4 bases, leaving 7 bases of the junction unmatched. The CDR3 bases are TGTGCCAGCAGCTCCTCACTAGCGGGGGCGCATACGCAGTATTTT. Encoded protein: CASSSSLAGAHTQYF. Looking up the rest from reference TRBV7-6 and TRBJ2-3 gives the full variable domain: GAGVSQSPRYKVTKRGQDVALRCDPISGHVSLYWYRQALGQGPEFLTYFNYEAQQDKSGLPNDRFSAERPEGSISTLTIQRTEQRDSAMYRCASSSSLAGAHTQYFGPGTRLTVL.

The chain employs TRBV6-1 and TRBJ2-3; 10 positions agree with TRBD2. The ends lost 6 bases at V and 5 bases at J; junction bases unmatched: 11. The germline V gene has CDR1 MNHNS and CDR2 SASEGT. The CDR3 runs to 16 residues. CDR3: CASREKRGGLLDTQYF. CDR3 in DNA: TGTGCCAGCAGAGAAAAGCGGGGGGGCTTGTTAGATACGCAGTATTTT.

The chain joins TRBV11-2 to TRBJ2-2, with 9 bases fitting TRBD2. V shed 1 base and J 10 bases; nucleotides not matched to a gene: 13. In germline, CDR1 is SGHAT, CDR2 FQNNGV. This CDR3 has 17 residues. The CDR3 nucleotides are TGTGCCAGCAGCTTAGTACCAGGACTAGCGAGGGGGCCGGAGCTGTTTTTT. Translated, it gives CASSLVPGLARGPELFF.

V gene TRBV7-9 combines with J gene TRBJ2-3; a possible D gene is TRBD2 (6 bases). Germline V gene data show CDR1 as SEHNR and CDR2 as FQNEAQ (reference sequence). CDR3 size: 17 residues. The ends were cut back, 2 bases at V and 2 bases at J, with 17 bases in the middle. The CDR3 sequence is CASSLTYSIADTDTQYF. Here the CDR3 DNA reads TGTGCCAGCAGCTTAACCTACTCCATAGCGGACACAGATACGCAGTATTTT.

The chain recombines TRBV19 with TRBJ1-4; a weak D match, TRBD1 (5 bases). CDR1 LNHDA and CDR2 SQIVND come from the germline V gene (reference sequence). The V end lost 4 bases, the J end lost 14 bases, and 26 bases lay between the germline ends. This CDR3 has 16 amino acids. The CDR3 loop reads CASSTPGTAIPGSLFF. The CDR3 DNA sequence: TGTGCCAGTAGTACCCCCGGGACCGCGATACCCGGGAGTCTGTTTTTT.

V is TRBV4-1 and J is TRBJ2-3, with D tentatively TRBD1 (5 bases). Germline CDR1 MGHRA, CDR2 YSYEKL. The CDR3 extends over 14 amino acids. V lost 1 base and J 6 bases, leaving 11 bases between the germline ends. DNA for the CDR3: TGCGCCAGCAGCCAAGTTCAGGGCTGGGATACGCAGTATTTT. It codes for CASSQVQGWDTQYF.

This clone was seen a few times. The chain combines TRBV5-1 with TRBJ1-2, with D perhaps TRBD1 (6 bases). This CDR3 contains 14 residues. The germline V gene has CDR1 SGHRS and CDR2 YFSETQ. V lost 4 bases to trimming and J lost 8 bases, with 18 bases between them. The CDR3 nucleotides read TGCGCCAGCAGCCTACTACAGGGCGCCCGGGGCTACACCTTC. Encoded protein: CASSLLQGARGYTF.

Remarks on this clone: Given the absence of the conserved phenylalanine or tryptophan at the CDR3 end, a read error is likely. No DNA is shown, since the ends of the CDR3 on it are uncertain; the CDR3 is the one TCRdb lists. The rearrangement uses TRBV20-1 and TRBJ1-1; the table gives TRBD1 as D, unverified against the DNA. The CDR3 comprises 11 residues, both ends counted. Germline V gives CDR1 DFQATT, CDR2 SNEGSKA (reference sequence). CDR3 sequence reads: CSVLQGLSIVA.

The chain couples TRBV10-1 to TRBJ2-7; 9 bases line up with TRBD1. The V gene's germline CDR1 is WNHNN and CDR2 SYGVQD (reference sequence). The CDR3 length is 14 residues. With V trimmed by 2 bases and J by 2 bases, 1 base remained unmatched. The CDR3 sequence is CASSEGQGPYEQYF. CDR3 nucleotide sequence: TGCGCCAGCAGTGAGGGACAGGGGCCCTACGAGCAGTACTTC.

Here the CDR3 DNA reads TGTGCCAGCAGCCGACAGCGAGATACGCAGTATTTT. It encodes CASSRQRDTQYF. The chain combines TRBV7-2 with TRBJ2-3; perhaps TRBD1 as D (5 bases). V lost 5 bases, J lost 5 bases, and 8 bases lay in between. The CDR3 has 12 residues. CDR1 SGHTA and CDR2 FQGNSA come from the germline V gene.

The CDR3: CASSSRQGGEPQHF. The CDR3 nucleotides read TGTGCCAGCAGCTCCCGACAGGGTGGAGAGCCCCAGCATTTT. This chain connects TRBV13 to TRBJ1-5; TRBD1 matches at 7 bases. Germline loops: CDR1 PRHDT, CDR2 FYEKMQ (reference sequence). CDR3 length: 14 amino acids. V dropped 4 bases and J dropped 8; count of bases not matched to a gene: 8.

The chain couples TRBV7-2 to TRBJ2-1; the match to TRBD2 covers 10 bases. The CDR3 covers 15 residues. In germline, CDR1 is SGHTA, CDR2 FQGNSA. V was pared by 2 bases and J by 6 bases, with 4 bases of the junction left unmatched. The CDR3 DNA sequence: TGTGCCAGCAGCTTACTAGCGGGGGTACCCAATGAGCAGTTCTTC. This sequence encodes CASSLLAGVPNEQFF.

The chain has TRBV19 and TRBJ2-7; 7 bases fit TRBD1. The CDR3 runs 15 residues. Unmatched junction bases numbered 5, after V lost 3 bases and J lost 0 bases. Germline values: CDR1 LNHDA, CDR2 SQIVND (reference sequence). CDR3 bases: TGTGCCAGTAGTATTCGGGACAGCTACTCCTACGAGCAGTACTTC. Encoded protein: CASSIRDSYSYEQYF.

The chain has TRBV14 and TRBJ1-2; D gene unclear. The CDR3 sequence is 13 residues long. Trimming pared 0 bases from V and 3 bases from J, leaving 5 bases between. Germline CDR1 reads SGHDN; CDR2 reads FVKESK. The CDR3 reads CASSQDTDYGYTF. The CDR3 DNA reads TGTGCCAGCAGCCAAGACACGGACTATGGCTACACCTTC.

The CDR3, as DNA: TGTGCCAGCAGTTCTGACCGGGTCACCGGGGAGCTGTTTTTT. Protein product: CASSSDRVTGELFF. The chain has TRBV25-1 and TRBJ2-2, with D uncertain. Germline V gene sequence: CDR1 MGHDK, CDR2 SYGVNS. V was cut by 5 bases and J by 4 bases, with 11 bases left in between. This CDR3 spans 14 amino acids. The variable domain in full, completed from reference TRBV25-1 and TRBJ2-2, reads EADIYQTPRYLVIGTGKKITLECSQTMGHDKMYWYQQDPGMELHLIHYSYGVNSTEKGDLSSESTVSRIRTEHFPLTLESARPSHTSQYLCASSSDRVTGELFFGEGSRLTVL.

The chain links TRBV5-4 to TRBJ2-2; weak D call: TRBD2 (5 bases). With 1 base removed from V and 4 bases from J, the gap between germline ends came to 8 bases. From germline, CDR1 is SGHNT and CDR2 YYREEE (reference sequence). This CDR3 spans 14 amino acids. CDR3 residues: CASSLTGLTGELFF. CDR3 bases: TGTGCCAGCAGCTTGACCGGACTCACCGGGGAGCTGTTTTTT. Based on the CDR3 plus reference TRBV5-4 and TRBJ2-2, the full variable domain is ETGVTQSPTHLIKTRGQQVTLRCSSQSGHNTVSWYQQALGQGPQFIFQYYREEENGRGNFPPRFSGLQFPNYSSELNVNALELDDSALYLCASSLTGLTGELFFGEGSRLTVL.

This clone was observed a handful of times. The J gene is TRBJ2-3, the V gene TRBV29-1; no firm D call. CDR1 SQVTM and CDR2 ANQGSEA come from the germline V gene. The CDR3 totals 13 residues. The V end was cut by 2 bases, the J end by 0 bases, with 6 bases between. CDR3 residues: CSVENRSTDTQYF. The CDR3, as DNA: TGCAGCGTTGAAAATCGGAGCACAGATACGCAGTATTTT.

The chain joins TRBV18 to TRBJ1-2; D may be TRBD1 (6 bases). Germline V lookup: CDR1 KGHSH, CDR2 LQKENI. This CDR3 contains 15 residues. V was pared by 0 bases and J by 10 bases, with 18 bases between. As DNA, the CDR3 is TGTGCCAGCTCACCACCCGGACAGCCCACTCTGTTCTACACCTTC. This codes for CASSPPGQPTLFYTF.

The V gene is TRBV5-1, the J gene TRBJ2-5, with unresolved D. V lost 3 bases and J lost 3, with 9 bases in between. Germline V CDR1 and CDR2: SGHRS, YFSETQ. The CDR3 extends over 13 amino acids. The CDR3 is CASSWAQEETQYF. The CDR3 nucleotides read TGCGCCAGCAGCTGGGCCCAGGAAGAGACCCAGTACTTC.

The chain joins TRBV10-3 to TRBJ2-1; a possible D gene is TRBD2 (5 bases). Germline V gene lookup returns CDR1 ENHRY and CDR2 SYGVKD. There are 12 residues in the CDR3. The V and J ends lost 5 bases and 10 bases respectively, with 12 bases between them. CDR3 sequence reads: CAISMEDGEQFF. The CDR3 DNA follows: TGTGCCATCAGTATGGAGGACGGGGAGCAGTTCTTC.

The rearrangement links TRBV6-5 to TRBJ2-1; the D gene is possibly TRBD1 (5 bases). CDR1 is MNHEY and CDR2 is SVGAGI in the germline V gene. V was shortened by 2 bases and J by 4 bases, with 9 bases between the two germline ends. CDR3 size: 14 residues. The CDR3 here is CASSYGAEYNEQFF. DNA of the CDR3: TGTGCCAGCAGTTACGGGGCGGAGTACAATGAGCAGTTCTTC.